The sequence of this T cell receptor (beta chain) was determined in a study of blood T cells in healthy people across ages. This clonotype was detected many times. Using a J-beta primer mix together with a sample-barcoded 5' primer, a second PCR was run for about 6 to 11 cycles. A template-switch adaptor that had 12 random nucleotides put a tag on each cDNA molecule. From the 5' RACE reads, TCRdb called clonotypes with MiXCR, one entry per CDR3 protein. The repertoire holds around 870,000 distinct CDR3 sequences, 29% seen once, with 17% in the top ten. Extraction yielded at least 6 micrograms of total RNA per sample. The V and J ends lost 5 bases and 8 bases respectively, with 19 bases between them. The germline V gene has CDR1 SGHTA and CDR2 FQGNSA. This CDR3 region has 15 residues.

The rearrangement joins TRBV7-2 to TRBJ2-1; D not resolved. The receptor comes from a woman of 80 years or more in good health. Specimen: blood. The CDR3 is CASSLRVTVLYEQFF. DNA of the CDR3: TGTGCCAGCAGCCTTCGAGTAACTGTATTGTATGAGCAGTTCTTC.